Listed below are T cell receptor beta chains from one sample, sequenced in a study of identical twins. One entry per CDR3 protein results from TCRdb running MiXCR on the 5' RACE reads. The sample yields hundreds of thousands of distinct CDR3 sequences, more than 6.5% seen once. This sample also belongs to another study, concerning yellow fever vaccine responses in identical twins.

The source material was memory (CD45RO+) T cells sorted from blood. The receptor set was obtained from a woman younger than 35 in good health. Each CDR3 is given with its conserved first and last residue. The D gene is left open where the match is weak. A clone size is listed for some rows: how often the clone was seen (once, few, many), or a class if it is expanded.

clone_size: NA; v_call: TRBV6-5; j_call: TRBJ2-5; d_call: TRBD2; cdr3_length: 16; cdr3_aa: CASSYSPAGARETQYF; cdr3_nt: TGTGCCAGCAGTTATTCTCCAGCGGGGGCCAGAGAGACCCAGTACTTC
clone_size: NA; v_call: TRBV10-3; j_call: TRBJ1-2; d_call: TRBD1; cdr3_length: 12; cdr3_aa: CAISEGQVGYTF; cdr3_nt: TGTGCCATCAGTGAGGGACAGGTCGGCTACACCTTC
clone_size: many; v_call: TRBV12-3/TRBV12-4; j_call: TRBJ2-1; d_call: TRBD2; cdr3_length: 16; cdr3_aa: CASSLVSGLAGLEQFF; cdr3_nt: TGTGCCAGCAGTTTAGTCTCGGGGCTAGCGGGGCTTGAGCAGTTCTTC
clone_size: NA; v_call: TRBV11-2; j_call: TRBJ1-2; d_call: TRBD1; cdr3_length: 14; cdr3_aa: CASSLMGTGSGYTF; cdr3_nt: TGTGCCAGCAGCTTAATGGGGACAGGGAGCGGCTACACCTTC
clone_size: NA; v_call: TRBV7-9; j_call: TRBJ1-3; d_call: NA; cdr3_length: 16; cdr3_aa: CASSLGASGSGNTIYF; cdr3_nt: TGTGCCAGCAGCTTAGGTGCGTCAGGCTCTGGAAACACCATATATTTT
clone_size: once; v_call: TRBV3-1; j_call: TRBJ2-5; d_call: NA; cdr3_length: 15; cdr3_aa: CASSQPQASQETQYF; cdr3_nt: TGTGCCAGCAGCCAACCCCAAGCGTCCCAAGAGACCCAGTACTTC
clone_size: NA; v_call: TRBV20-1; j_call: TRBJ2-1; d_call: TRBD2; cdr3_length: 14; cdr3_aa: CSAHTSGNANEQFF; cdr3_nt: TGCAGTGCCCATACTAGCGGGAATGCAAATGAGCAGTTCTTC
clone_size: few; v_call: TRBV15; j_call: TRBJ1-5; d_call: NA; cdr3_length: 15; cdr3_aa: CATSRDGDRNQPQHF; cdr3_nt: TGTGCCACCAGCAGAGATGGGGACCGCAATCAGCCCCAGCATTTT
clone_size: NA; v_call: TRBV20-1; j_call: TRBJ2-1; d_call: TRBD2; cdr3_length: 15; cdr3_aa: CSASFLAGDDNEQFF; cdr3_nt: TGCAGTGCTAGTTTTCTAGCGGGAGACGACAATGAGCAGTTCTTC
clone_size: NA; v_call: TRBV5-1; j_call: TRBJ2-1; d_call: TRBD2; cdr3_length: 15; cdr3_aa: CASGLAGGGYNEQFF; cdr3_nt: TGCGCCAGCGGATTGGCGGGAGGGGGATACAATGAGCAGTTCTTC
clone_size: NA; v_call: TRBV12-3/TRBV12-4; j_call: TRBJ2-5; d_call: TRBD1; cdr3_length: 16; cdr3_aa: CASSLGQPLPQETQYF; cdr3_nt: TGTGCCAGCAGTTTGGGACAGCCCCTCCCCCAAGAGACCCAGTACTTC
clone_size: NA; v_call: TRBV27; j_call: TRBJ1-5; d_call: NA; cdr3_length: 15; cdr3_aa: CASSLWPTGNQPQHF; cdr3_nt: TGTGCCAGCAGTTTGTGGCCGACCGGCAATCAGCCCCAGCATTTT
clone_size: many; v_call: TRBV7-3; j_call: TRBJ1-2; d_call: NA; cdr3_length: 14; cdr3_aa: CASSLEGPPYGYTF; cdr3_nt: TGTGCCAGCAGCCTAGAAGGTCCCCCCTATGGCTACACCTTC
clone_size: NA; v_call: TRBV2; j_call: TRBJ2-7; d_call: TRBD2; cdr3_length: 15; cdr3_aa: CASSILAGEVDEQYF; cdr3_nt: TGTGCCAGCAGTATACTAGCGGGAGAAGTGGACGAGCAGTACTTC
clone_size: many; v_call: TRBV29-1; j_call: TRBJ2-3; d_call: NA; cdr3_length: 15; cdr3_aa: CSVAAGSASTDTQYF; cdr3_nt: TGCAGCGTTGCGGCCGGATCCGCTAGCACAGATACGCAGTATTTT
clone_size: few; v_call: TRBV21-1; j_call: TRBJ1-1; d_call: NA; cdr3_length: 9; cdr3_aa: CASSLEAFF; cdr3_nt: TGTGCCAGCAGCCTTGAAGCTTTCTTT
clone_size: many; v_call: TRBV6-2/TRBV6-3; j_call: TRBJ1-1; d_call: NA; cdr3_length: 15; cdr3_aa: CASSYFYQGNTEAFF; cdr3_nt: TGTGCCAGCAGTTACTTTTATCAGGGGAACACTGAAGCTTTCTTT
clone_size: few; v_call: TRBV11-3; j_call: TRBJ2-7; d_call: NA; cdr3_length: 15; cdr3_aa: CASSPAGRENGEQYF; cdr3_nt: TGTGCCAGCAGCCCCGCTGGCCGGGAGAATGGCGAGCAGTACTTC
clone_size: many; v_call: TRBV24-1; j_call: TRBJ2-3; d_call: NA; cdr3_length: 17; cdr3_aa: CATSDPTLASLGGTQYF; cdr3_nt: TGTGCCACCAGTGATCCCACCCTGGCCTCCCTGGGCGGTACGCAGTATTTT
clone_size: NA; v_call: TRBV11-1; j_call: TRBJ2-1; d_call: TRBD1; cdr3_length: 17; cdr3_aa: CASSRDAGTGTYNEQFF; cdr3_nt: TGTGCCAGCAGCCGAGACGCCGGGACAGGGACTTACAATGAGCAGTTCTTC